Described below is a single T cell receptor (beta chain) sequence and its context. Other DNA sequences within the sample encode an identical CDR3. Assay used: immunoSEQ multiplex PCR; TCRdb lists only in-frame clones, some missing. Altogether about 2.2 million clones are present, approximately 92% being singletons, with the ten largest covering roughly 1.7%. The data were obtained in a study of shared clonotypes between healthy human individuals. It was CD45RO-negative cells, positively selected for CCR7, that made up naive CD8 cells, with terminally differentiated effector memory CD45RA+ cells excluded. Sequenced input: naive CD8+ T cells from PBMCs. The receptor was isolated from a man aged 18 to 30 in good health. Some clones in this sample may be carry-over from other donors' samples.

This CDR3 is CASSFGRSYEQYF. The CDR3 DNA reads TGTGCCAGCAGCTTTGGGAGATCCTACGAGCAGTACTTC. The V gene is TRBV7-9, the J gene TRBJ2-7; D perhaps matches TRBD2 (5 bases). V lost 3 bases and J 1 base, leaving 7 bases between the germline ends. CDR3 length: 13 residues. From germline, CDR1 is SEHNR and CDR2 FQNEAQ (reference sequence).